Listed below are T cell receptor beta chains from one sample, sequenced in a study of vaccination and CD4 T cells after COVID-19. These receptors are not linked to any known antigen. TCRdb used MiXCR to reprocess the PCR reads, holding one entry per CDR3 protein. The data show roughly 8,900 distinct CDR3 sequences, 45% seen once. Input material: CD4+ T cells from blood, cultured in vitro. Every receptor here comes from a human donor who had recovered from COVID-19. Both conserved end residues are part of each CDR3. The D gene is left open where the match is weak. The listing skips clone size in some rows; elsewhere it reads once, few, many or a size class.

TRBD1 - TRBJ2-1 TRBV6-2/TRBV6-3 CASSSYRGLTYNEQFF TGTGCCAGCAGTTCCTACAGGGGTTTGACCTACAATGAGCAGTTCTTC
- - TRBJ1-3 TRBV6-1 CASEDRAPGNTIYF TGTGCCAGCGAAGATAGGGCGCCTGGAAACACCATATATTTT
TRBD1 - TRBJ1-5 TRBV10-2 CASSVGQGANQPQHF TGCGCCAGCAGTGTTGGACAGGGGGCAAATCAGCCCCAGCATTTT
- few TRBJ1-1 TRBV6-1 CASSAQGMNTEAFF TGTGCCAGCAGTGCCCAGGGAATGAACACTGAAGCTTTCTTT
TRBD2 few TRBJ2-4 TRBV20-1 CSARGTSGAKNIQYF TGCAGTGCCAGAGGGACTAGCGGGGCCAAAAACATTCAGTACTTC
TRBD2 - TRBJ2-5 TRBV6-1 CASNLSGRGRETQYF TGTGCCAGCAATTTGAGCGGGAGGGGCCGGGAGACCCAGTACTTC
- medium-sized TRBJ1-4 TRBV7-2 CASSPYYEGEKLFF TGTGCCAGCAGCCCGTACTACGAGGGGGAAAAACTGTTTTTT
- - TRBJ2-2 TRBV2 CASSDSGELFF TGTGCCAGCAGTGATTCCGGGGAGCTGTTTTTT
TRBD1 - TRBJ1-2 TRBV18 CASSLPGQLYYGYTF TGTGCCAGCTCATTACCGGGACAGCTATACTATGGCTACACCTTC
- - TRBJ2-7 TRBV7-8 CASSLRDTYYEQYF TGTGCCAGCAGCTTAAGGGACACTTACTACGAGCAGTACTTC
- - TRBJ1-2 TRBV21-1 CASGPSGGQGSDYGYTF TGTGCCAGCGGACCCAGCGGGGGCCAGGGTTCGGACTATGGCTACACCTTC
TRBD1 - TRBJ1-6 TRBV19 CASQGTGMSPPHF TGTGCCAGTCAAGGGACAGGGATGTCACCCCCCCACTTT
- few TRBJ1-1 TRBV6-5 CASSYLRSGKNTEAFF TGTGCCAGCAGTTACCTCCGGTCAGGGAAGAACACTGAAGCTTTCTTT
TRBD2 few TRBJ2-5 TRBV24-1 CATSDPGLAGTQYF TGTGCCACCAGTGACCCCGGACTAGCGGGGACCCAGTACTTC
TRBD1 - TRBJ2-2 TRBV24-1 CATSGYRDRVDTGELFF TGTGCCACCAGTGGATACCGGGACAGGGTCGATACCGGGGAGCTGTTTTTT
- - TRBJ2-5 TRBV6-2/TRBV6-3 CASSYGGSFQETQYF TGTGCCAGCAGTTACGGTGGCAGTTTTCAAGAGACCCAGTACTTC
- - TRBJ2-5 TRBV10-3 CAISRGGQETQYF TGTGCCATCAGCAGGGGAGGGCAAGAGACCCAGTACTTC
- few TRBJ2-2 TRBV5-4 CASSSIVGELFF TGTGCCAGCAGCTCCATAGTGGGGGAGCTGTTTTTT
- few TRBJ1-1 TRBV7-2 CASSPGVKTEAFF TGTGCCAGCAGCCCAGGGGTTAAGACTGAAGCTTTCTTT
TRBD2 - TRBJ2-4 TRBV6-2/TRBV6-3 CASRPAGVLTKNIQYF TGTGCCAGCAGACCAGCGGGAGTCTTGACCAAAAACATTCAGTACTTC
- - TRBJ1-1 TRBV10-3 CAIRRDGSTEAFF TGTGCCATCAGACGGGACGGGTCTACTGAAGCTTTCTTT
TRBD2 few TRBJ2-5 TRBV7-2 CASSLYTSGGAETQYF TGTGCCAGCAGCCTGTATACTAGCGGGGGGGCGGAGACCCAGTACTTC
- few TRBJ1-5 TRBV6-1 CASSIRGGNQPQHF TGTGCCAGCAGTATCAGGGGTGGGAATCAGCCCCAGCATTTT
- few TRBJ2-2 TRBV6-2/TRBV6-3 CASTYSGSGELFF TGTGCCAGCACCTACTCGGGGTCCGGGGAGCTGTTTTTT
- - TRBJ2-5 TRBV9 CASSVDSGLQETQYF TGTGCCAGCAGCGTGGACTCGGGCCTACAAGAGACCCAGTACTTC
- - TRBJ2-5 TRBV7-2 CASSLGRVETQYF TGTGCCAGCAGCTTAGGCAGGGTGGAGACCCAGTACTTC
- few TRBJ2-7 TRBV6-2/TRBV6-3 CASSYFRQSHEQYF TGTGCCAGCAGTTACTTTAGACAGAGCCACGAGCAGTACTTC
- once TRBJ2-7 TRBV10-1 CASSRTTYEQYF TGCGCCAGCAGCCGGACTACCTACGAGCAGTACTTC
- - TRBJ2-1 TRBV5-4 CASTSGYNEQFF TGTGCCAGCACCTCAGGGTATAATGAGCAGTTCTTC
TRBD2 few TRBJ2-5 TRBV5-4 CASSQTAGGSGETQYF TGTGCCAGCAGCCAGACGGCGGGAGGGAGTGGAGAGACCCAGTACTTC
TRBD1 - TRBJ2-4 TRBV7-9 CASSGLGQLAKNIQYF TGTGCCAGCAGCGGGTTGGGACAGCTAGCCAAAAACATTCAGTACTTC
TRBD1 - TRBJ2-7 TRBV7-2 CASSKAGQGASYEQYF TGTGCCAGCAGCAAAGCGGGACAGGGGGCCAGCTACGAGCAGTACTTC
- - TRBJ1-1 TRBV19 CASSISANTEAFF TGTGCCAGTAGTATCTCTGCGAACACTGAAGCTTTCTTT
- - TRBJ1-6 TRBV6-1 CASSGGSPLHF TGTGCCAGCAGTGGAGGGTCACCCCTCCACTTT
- few TRBJ1-6 TRBV10-3 CAISGSGLPLRGSPLHF TGTGCCATCAGTGGGTCGGGACTCCCATTGAGAGGGTCACCCCTCCACTTT
- - TRBJ1-5 TRBV24-1 CVTTYRAKYSNQPQHF TGTGTCACCACATACAGGGCGAAGTATAGCAATCAGCCCCAGCATTTT
TRBD1 - TRBJ2-7 TRBV27 CASSLSIGTASNEQYF TGCGCCAGCAGTTTATCGATTGGGACAGCTTCGAACGAGCAGTACTTC
- few TRBJ1-1 TRBV27 CASSGYRVNTEAFF TGTGCCAGCAGTGGGTACAGGGTGAACACTGAAGCTTTCTTT
TRBD1 - TRBJ2-1 TRBV24-1 CATSDAGTAYNEQFF TGTGCCACCAGTGATGCCGGGACAGCCTACAATGAGCAGTTCTTC
- large TRBJ2-5 TRBV20-1 CSARSETGQGETQYF TGCAGTGCTAGGTCGGAAACAGGGCAAGGGGAGACCCAGTACTTC
- - TRBJ2-1 TRBV2 CASSDSWALGQFF TGTGCCAGCAGTGATAGTTGGGCATTAGGGCAGTTCTTC
- - TRBJ2-1 TRBV12-3/TRBV12-4 CASSSGYNEQFF TGTGCCAGCAGTTCCGGATACAATGAGCAGTTCTTC
- - TRBJ2-3 TRBV20-1 CSARLSGRTDTQYF TGCAGTGCCCGGCTCAGCGGCCGCACAGATACGCAGTATTTT
TRBD2 - TRBJ2-3 TRBV6-2/TRBV6-3 CASIIRPGGAGGDTQYF TGTGCCAGCATCATACGTCCCGGGGGGGCCGGGGGAGATACGCAGTATTTT
- - TRBJ1-1 TRBV12-3/TRBV12-4 CASSWAQNTEAFF TGTGCCAGCAGCTGGGCCCAGAACACTGAAGCTTTCTTT